The 18 T cell receptor beta chains in this list originate from one sample, sequenced in a study of T cell repertoires in cytomegalovirus infection (dated by TCRdb to between 2018 and 2021). TCRdb shows the sequencer as Illumina HiSeq 1500. Starting from the raw public reads, TCRdb applied fastp trimming at Q25, assembled clones with MiXCR and retained in-frame beta chains. CDR3 protein duplicates are merged, each entry listing the most common genes and DNA. In this sample the table shows under 200,000 distinct CDR3 sequences, less than 9.5% of which occur a single time. Roughly 5.1% of the sample lies in the top ten. The sequenced material came from PBMCs. These receptors were collected from a human donor in good health (CMV status not recorded). Some clones in this sample may be carry-over from other donors' samples.

This clonotype was observed many times. The chain has TRBV7-9 and TRBJ2-7; possibly TRBD1 or TRBD2 for D (5 bases each). The V gene lost 6 bases and the J gene lost 0 bases, with 18 bases spanning the gap. Germline V gene data show CDR1 as SEHNR and CDR2 as FQNEAQ (reference sequence). This CDR3 comprises 16 residues. The CDR3 nucleotides read TGTGCCAGCAGTTTATCCGGGGCAGCGAGCTCCTACGAGCAGTACTTC. As protein: CASSLSGAASSYEQYF.

This clonotype appeared many times. J is TRBJ1-5 and V is TRBV2, with D perhaps TRBD1 (5 bases). The CDR3 runs to 14 residues. V lost 6 bases and J 7 bases, leaving 16 bases between the germline ends. In germline, CDR1 is SNHLY, CDR2 FYNNEI. This CDR3 reads CASSWDPRNQPQHF. CDR3 coding DNA: TGTGCCAGCAGCTGGGACCCACGGAACCAGCCCCAGCATTTT. The full variable domain, its missing parts supplied by reference TRBV2 and TRBJ1-5, is EPEVTQTPSHQVTQMGQEVILRCVPISNHLYFYWYRQILGQKVEFLVSFYNNEISEKSEIFDDQFSVERPDGSNFTLKIRSTKLEDSAMYFCASSWDPRNQPQHFGDGTRLSIL.

This clonotype has more than one count but fewer than ten. The chain links TRBV20-1 to TRBJ2-7; D is possibly TRBD2 (5 bases). V was trimmed by 6 bases and J by 3 bases, leaving 18 bases between them. The germline gives CDR1 DFQATT, CDR2 SNEGSKA (reference sequence). The CDR3 covers 14 residues. The CDR3 region is CSAPPTIASYEQYF. CDR3 sequence (DNA): TGCAGTGCCCCCCCCACCATAGCGAGCTACGAGCAGTACTTC.

This clonotype was recorded at least ten times. CDR3 residues: CASSFSGTGETEAFF. The CDR3, as DNA: TGTGCCAGCAGCTTCTCCGGGACAGGGGAAACTGAAGCTTTCTTT. V usage is TRBV7-2 and J usage is TRBJ1-1, with TRBD1 matching 10 bases. Germline trimming cut 3 bases from V and 5 bases from J; bases unmatched to any gene: 6. Per the germline V gene, CDR1 is SGHTA and CDR2 is FQGNSA. CDR3 length: 15 amino acids.

This clonotype was observed a few times. This rearrangement joins TRBV5-1 to TRBJ1-4; a weak D match, TRBD1 (6 bases). The V end was cut by 4 bases, the J end by 2 bases, with 15 bases between. The germline V gene has CDR1 SGHRS and CDR2 YFSETQ. CDR3 size: 16 residues. As DNA, the CDR3 is TGCGCCAGCAGCCGAGGGGGGAGAGCTACTAATGAAAAACTGTTTTTT. Amino acid sequence: CASSRGGRATNEKLFF.

In this sample, this clonotype turned up many times. The J gene is TRBJ1-6, the V gene TRBV7-2, with D maybe TRBD1 (5 bases). Germline values: CDR1 SGHTA, CDR2 FQGNSA. V lost 3 bases and J 6 bases, leaving 12 bases between the germline ends. The CDR3 covers 15 residues. The DNA of the CDR3 is TGTGCCAGCAGCTTCTCTACAGGAGTTAATTCACCCCTCCACTTT. Translated, it gives CASSFSTGVNSPLHF.

V usage is TRBV4-3 and J usage is TRBJ1-6, with D possibly TRBD1 on 5 matching bases. Trimming took 1 base from V and 6 from J, leaving 16 bases between them. The CDR3 is made up of 17 amino acids. From germline, CDR1 is LGHNA and CDR2 YSLEER. CDR3 region: CASSQAPSQQGNSPLHF. The CDR3 region has the DNA TGCGCCAGCAGCCAAGCCCCCTCCCAGCAGGGTAATTCACCCCTCCACTTT.

This clonotype occurred many times. This chain joins TRBV7-8 and TRBJ2-1, with D tentatively TRBD2 (7 bases). The CDR3 extends over 16 amino acids. Germline CDR1 is SGHVS and CDR2 is FQNEAQ. The ends were cut back, 7 bases at V and 3 bases at J, with 19 bases in the middle. CDR3 residues: CASNAYRGGSYNEQFF. The CDR3 nucleotides are TGTGCCAGCAACGCTTATAGGGGGGGAAGCTACAATGAGCAGTTCTTC. The full variable domain, its missing parts supplied by reference TRBV7-8 and TRBJ2-1, is GAGVSQSPRYKVAKRGQDVALRCDPISGHVSLFWYQQALGQGPEFLTYFQNEAQLDKSGLPSDRFFAERPEGSVSTLKIQRTQQEDSAVYLCASNAYRGGSYNEQFFGPGTRLTVL.

This chain uses TRBV28 with TRBJ1-1; the match to TRBD1 covers 12 bases. The trim removed 6 bases at V and 0 bases at J, leaving 5 bases unmatched. The CDR3 covers 16 residues. CDR1 and CDR2 from the germline V gene are MDHEN and SYDVKM. In nucleotides, the CDR3 is TGTGCCAGCAGACGGGACAGGGGGCGTATGAACACTGAAGCTTTCTTT. Translating gives CASRRDRGRMNTEAFF.

This rearrangement joins TRBV18 to TRBJ2-7, with 10 bases lining up with TRBD1. CDR1 and CDR2 (germline): KGHSH, LQKENI. The CDR3 consists of 17 residues. Germline trimming cut 2 bases from V and 5 bases from J; bases unmatched to any gene: 12. As DNA, the CDR3 is TGTGCCAGCTCACCATTCCCCGGGACAGGGGAGTTGGACGAGCAGTACTTC. Residues: CASSPFPGTGELDEQYF.

The table lists this clonotype with a few counts. The gene calls are TRBV28 and TRBJ2-7, with D unclear. V lost 6 bases and J lost 6, with 9 bases in between. Germline CDR1 is MDHEN and CDR2 is SYDVKM. The CDR3 runs to 11 residues. CDR3 bases: TGTGCCAGCAGGTATTCTAGCGAGCAGTACTTC. Translating gives CASRYSSEQYF.

Many counts were recorded for this clonotype. This chain uses TRBV7-2 with TRBJ2-4; 12 nucleotides align to TRBD2. This CDR3 comprises 16 residues. J gave up 6 bases and V 1 base, and 4 bases lay outside the gene matches. CDR1 and CDR2 from the germline V gene are SGHTA and FQGNSA. CDR3 nucleotide sequence: TGTGCCAGCAGCTTAGGACTAGCGGGGGATTTAAACATTCAGTACTTC. Translation gives CASSLGLAGDLNIQYF.

This clonotype was recorded at least ten times. One end of the junction is discordant with germline, which a read error may explain. The chain couples TRBV19 to TRBJ1-1; 9 bases line up with TRBD1. Germline V gene data show CDR1 as LNHDA and CDR2 as SQIVND (reference sequence). This CDR3 has 13 residues. CDR3 nucleotide sequence: TGTGCCAGTAGTACCGGGACAGGGCCTAACCGGCGATTT. This gives the protein CASSTGTGPNRRF. Full variable domain (missing parts from reference TRBV19 and TRBJ1-1): DGGITQSPKYLFRKEGQNVTLSCEQNLNHDAMYWYRQDPGQGLRLIYYSQIVNDFQKGDIAEGYSVSREKKESFPLTVTSAQKNPTAFYLCASSTGTGPNRRFGQGTRLTVV.

This clonotype was counted only a few times. The chain couples TRBV29-1 to TRBJ1-1, with D possibly being TRBD1 (6 bases). This CDR3 has 13 amino acids. The V end was cut by 2 bases, the J end by 8 bases, with 15 bases between. CDR1 and CDR2 (germline): SQVTM, ANQGSEA. Here the CDR3 reads CSVEISGQPEAFF. In nucleotides, the CDR3 is TGCAGCGTTGAAATTAGTGGACAGCCAGAAGCTTTCTTT.

Many counts were recorded for this clonotype. V and J are TRBV20-1 and TRBJ2-1; 9 nucleotides match TRBD2. The CDR3 is 14 residues long. The germline CDR1 and CDR2 sequences are DFQATT and SNEGSKA (reference sequence). J lost 2 bases, V lost 1 base, and 0 bases had no gene match. The chain's CDR3 is CSARGGRAYNEQFF. CDR3 bases: TGCAGTGCTAGAGGCGGGAGGGCCTACAATGAGCAGTTCTTC.

In this sample, this clonotype turned up a few times. The CDR3 protein is CASSYSGGALGDTQYF. In nucleotides, the CDR3 is TGTGCCAGCAGCTATAGCGGGGGGGCTCTTGGAGATACGCAGTATTTT. The V and J genes are TRBV11-2 and TRBJ2-3, with TRBD2 identical over 11 bases. Germline V CDR1 and CDR2: SGHAT, FQNNGV. This CDR3 is 16 amino acids long. V was pared by 4 bases and J by 5 bases, with 8 bases of the junction left unmatched.

This chain links TRBV10-3 with TRBJ1-3; a weak D match, TRBD1 (6 bases). Germline V gene data show CDR1 as ENHRY and CDR2 as SYGVKD. CDR3 size: 14 residues. V shed 7 bases and J shed 4 bases, with 14 bases lying between them. Here the CDR3 DNA reads TGTGCCATCACCCCTAGGACAGAAGGAAACACCATATATTTT. This sequence encodes CAITPRTEGNTIYF.

This clonotype was picked up many times. This chain uses TRBV7-2 with TRBJ2-7; a weak D match, TRBD1 (6 bases). V lost 4 bases, J lost 1 base, and 20 bases lay in between. CDR3 length: 17 residues. From germline, CDR1 is SGHTA and CDR2 FQGNSA. The CDR3 bases are TGTGCCAGCAGCTCACAGGGTCGGACAGCGATATCCTACGAGCAGTACTTC. Its protein product is CASSSQGRTAISYEQYF.